This T cell receptor beta chain was sequenced in a study of read filtering for tumor transcriptome and immune sequencing. Background on the study: Whole-transcriptome libraries were prepared after DNase treatment.

The length of the CDR3 is 12 residues. CDR1 is MDHEN and CDR2 is SYDVKM in the germline V gene. With 4 bases removed from V and 5 bases from J, the gap between germline ends came to 9 bases. Relative to its sample, this clonotype is medium-sized. The library was built from around 0.4 ug RNA with molecular barcoded adaptors for alpha/delta and beta/gamma chains. TCRdb passed the reads through MiXCR, listing each CDR3 protein once. This sample carries about 5,200 distinct CDR3 sequences, about 20% of them seen once, and the ten largest clones take more than 15%. The chain recombines TRBV28 with TRBJ2-7, with D maybe TRBD1 (6 bases). This receptor was taken from a donor aged 40 or older with multiple myeloma. Sequencing used a population of CD138-negative cells sorted from bone marrow. In DNA form, the CDR3 reads TGTGCCAGCAGTTGGGGGCGAAACGAGCAGTACTTC. This translates into CASSWGRNEQYF.